This is a list of T cell receptor beta chains from one sample in a study of T cell responses to AZD1222 COVID-19 vaccine. Some clones are missing from TCRdb's copy, which holds only in-frame ones; the method was immunoSEQ multiplex PCR. The profile covers over 130,000 clones, with roughly 91% appearing a single time and around 5% taken by the ten largest. Sequencing was performed on peripheral blood, taken on day 0 of AZD1222 vaccination. The receptors were gathered from an adult in good health. Each CDR3 is given with its conserved first and last residue. Fields, in order: clone size, D gene, V gene, J gene, CDR3 protein, CDR3 DNA. A D gene is named only where the DNA matches it firmly. The size field is filled for only some rows; it gives once, few, many or a size class.

.	.	TRBV28	TRBJ1-1	CASSLGQGEAFF	TGTGCCAGCAGTTTGGGCCAGGGCGAAGCTTTCTTT
once	.	TRBV5-6	TRBJ2-1	CASSLGLDSYNEQFF	TGTGCCAGCAGCTTGGGGCTAGATAGCTACAATGAGCAGTTCTTC
.	.	TRBV10-3	TRBJ2-7	CAIREGGPYEQYF	TGTGCCATCAGGGAGGGGGGGCCCTACGAGCAGTACTTC
.	.	TRBV5-1	TRBJ2-7	CASSRGADDPQYF	TGCGCCAGCAGCCGAGGGGCAGACGACCCGCAGTACTTC
.	.	TRBV4-3	TRBJ1-2	CASSQDPQWTTQYGYTF	TGCGCCAGCAGCCAGGATCCCCAATGGACAACCCAATATGGCTACACCTTC
.	TRBD1	TRBV3-1/TRBV3-2	TRBJ1-2	CASSQVTGAYTF	TGTGCCAGCAGCCAGGTGACAGGGGCCTACACCTTC
.	TRBD1	TRBV19	TRBJ1-5	CASRPTGLISLSSNQPQHF	TGTGCCAGTCGCCCGACAGGGTTGATATCCCTATCGAGCAATCAGCCCCAGCATTTT
.	.	TRBV6-1	TRBJ2-7	CASSELTGRGEQYF	TGTGCCAGCAGTGAATTAACGGGCCGGGGCGAGCAGTACTTC
.	TRBD2	TRBV6-6	TRBJ2-1	CASTLSGGKDNEQFF	TGTGCCAGCACCCTTAGCGGGGGGAAGGACAATGAGCAGTTCTTC
.	TRBD2	TRBV5-6	TRBJ2-7	CASSASGGSTYEQYF	TGTGCCAGCAGTGCGAGCGGGGGATCGACCTACGAGCAGTACTTC
once	.	TRBV11-2	TRBJ1-1	CASSPFRLFRGRDTEAFF	TGTGCCAGCAGCCCCTTCCGCCTCTTCAGGGGTAGAGACACTGAAGCTTTCTTT
once	.	TRBV9	TRBJ1-1	CASSVASSNTEAFF	TGTGCCAGCAGCGTAGCCTCCTCCAACACTGAAGCTTTCTTT
.	TRBD2	TRBV5-1	TRBJ2-1	CASSLVGTSGDNEQFF	TGCGCCAGCAGCTTGGTTGGTACTAGCGGTGACAATGAGCAGTTCTTC
.	TRBD1	TRBV6-5	TRBJ1-2	CASTGGQGEGYTF	TGTGCCAGCACCGGAGGACAGGGAGAAGGCTACACCTTC
.	.	TRBV7-7	TRBJ1-3	CASSLEEGAGNTIYF	TGTGCTAGCAGCTTAGAAGAAGGGGCAGGAAACACCATATATTTT
.	.	TRBV3-1/TRBV3-2	TRBJ1-1	CASSPWAGAEAFF	TGTGCCAGCAGCCCCTGGGCGGGGGCTGAAGCTTTCTTT
.	TRBD2	TRBV29-1	TRBJ2-1	CSFRGSGRIWNEQFF	TGCAGCTTCCGGGGTAGCGGGAGGATTTGGAATGAGCAGTTCTTC
.	.	TRBV5-1	TRBJ2-3	CASSLASTLDTQYF	TGCGCCAGCAGCTTGGCCTCGACCCTAGATACGCAGTATTTT
.	TRBD2	TRBV7-2	TRBJ2-7	CASSLGTSGRSEYEQYF	TGTGCCAGCAGCTTGGGGACTAGCGGGAGGAGCGAGTACGAGCAGTACTTC
.	TRBD2	TRBV12-3/TRBV12-4	TRBJ2-7	CASRRLANEQYF	TGTGCCAGCAGACGACTAGCGAACGAGCAGTACTTC
.	TRBD1	TRBV14	TRBJ1-2	CASSSGTGANYGYTF	TGTGCCAGCAGCTCGGGGACAGGGGCTAACTATGGCTACACCTTC
.	.	TRBV9	TRBJ2-1	CASSVDEPYNEQFF	TGTGCCAGCAGCGTAGATGAGCCTTACAATGAGCAGTTCTTC
once	TRBD2	TRBV10-2	TRBJ2-3	CASGSGVSTDTQYF	TGCGCCAGCGGTAGCGGGGTTAGCACAGATACGCAGTATTTT
.	.	TRBV7-2	TRBJ2-3	CASSLSLAGTDTQYF	TGTGCCAGCAGCTTAAGTCTAGCTGGCACAGATACGCAGTATTTT
.	.	TRBV7-2	TRBJ1-3	CASSLGEGSTIYF	TGTGCCAGCAGCTTAGGTGAGGGGTCCACCATATATTTT
.	.	TRBV5-5	TRBJ1-1	CASSTGLGTEAFF	TGTGCCAGCAGCACAGGGTTGGGCACTGAAGCTTTCTTT
.	.	TRBV21-1	TRBJ2-2	CASTQRDERRGRSGELFF	TGTGCCAGCACCCAAAGAGACGAGCGGAGAGGACGGAGCGGGGAGCTGTTTTTT
.	TRBD1	TRBV7-6	TRBJ2-3	CASSSRPGQSTDTQYF	TGTGCCAGCAGCTCCCGACCGGGACAGAGCACAGATACGCAGTATTTT
.	.	TRBV7-9	TRBJ1-1	CASSPVRPNTEAFF	TGTGCCAGCAGCCCAGTACGACCCAACACTGAAGCTTTCTTT
once	TRBD1	TRBV2	TRBJ2-1	CASWGDRVSGEQFF	TGTGCCAGCTGGGGGGACAGGGTATCAGGTGAGCAGTTCTTC